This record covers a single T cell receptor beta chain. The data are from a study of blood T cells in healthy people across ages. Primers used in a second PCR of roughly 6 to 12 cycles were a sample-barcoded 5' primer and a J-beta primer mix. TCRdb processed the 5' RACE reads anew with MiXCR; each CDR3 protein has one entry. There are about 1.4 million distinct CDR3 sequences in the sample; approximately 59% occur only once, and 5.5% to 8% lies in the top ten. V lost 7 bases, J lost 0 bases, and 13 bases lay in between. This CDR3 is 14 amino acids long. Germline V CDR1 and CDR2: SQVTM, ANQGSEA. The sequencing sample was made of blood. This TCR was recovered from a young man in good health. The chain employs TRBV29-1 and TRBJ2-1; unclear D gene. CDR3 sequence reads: CSAVGLNSYNEQFF. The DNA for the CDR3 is TGCAGCGCGGTGGGCCTAAACTCCTACAATGAGCAGTTCTTC.